Shown below are 13 T cell receptor beta chains from a single sample sequenced in a study of cytomegalovirus exposure and HLA in healthy donors. The PCR had 60 Vbeta and 13 Jbeta primers. Assay: immunoSEQ multiplex PCR; the TCRdb copy retains only in-frame clones and omits some. The sample yields over 150,000 clones, approximately 78% seen once. Sample: PBMCs. Receptors were obtained from a young woman in good health and CMV-seronegative.

This clone was detected only once. The chain carries TRBV7-2 and TRBJ1-6; no reliable D call. Trimming left V 7 bases short and J 7 bases short, with 14 bases between. Germline CDR1 and CDR2: SGHTA and FQGNSA. The CDR3 covers 14 residues. Here the CDR3 reads CASTLGGPNSPLHF. The CDR3 DNA is TGTGCCAGCACCCTAGGAGGGCCCAATTCACCCCTCCACTTT. Combining the CDR3 with reference TRBV7-2 and TRBJ1-6 gives the whole variable domain GAGVSQSPSNKVTEKGKDVELRCDPISGHTALYWYRQSLGQGLEFLIYFQGNSAPDKSGLPSDRFSAERTGGSVSTLTIQRTQQEDSAVYLCASTLGGPNSPLHFGNGTRLTVT.

This clone was detected a few times. The rearrangement links TRBV27 to TRBJ1-1; D is perhaps TRBD1 (5 bases). This CDR3 spans 12 amino acids. Germline CDR1 reads MNHEY; CDR2 reads SMNVEV (reference sequence). Trimming removed 4 bases at V and 5 bases at J, with 8 bases between. Written as DNA, the CDR3 is TGTGCCAGCAGTTCACGGGGGACTGAAGCTTTCTTT. This gives the protein CASSSRGTEAFF.

CDR3 coding DNA: TGTGCCAGCTCATGGCGTCGGGGGTACACTGAAGCTTTCTTT. Translating it yields CASSWRRGYTEAFF. This chain uses TRBV18 with TRBJ1-1; TRBD1 might be the D (5 bases). Deletions cut 5 bases from V and 3 bases from J, with 13 bases between. The CDR3 spans 14 residues. CDR1 is KGHSH, CDR2 LQKENI, per germline.

The rearrangement links TRBV7-8 to TRBJ2-3; maybe TRBD2 (6 bases). With 1 base removed from V and 0 bases from J, the gap between germline ends came to 8 bases. CDR3 length equals 15 residues. From germline, CDR1 is SGHVS and CDR2 FQNEAQ. For the CDR3, the DNA is TGTGCCAGCAGCTTAGATGCGGGAAGCACAGATACGCAGTATTTT. It encodes CASSLDAGSTDTQYF.

This clone ranks as medium-sized. V is TRBV9 and J is TRBJ2-3, with D possibly TRBD1 on 6 matching bases. The V and J ends lost 3 bases and 0 bases respectively, with 8 bases between them. CDR1 and CDR2 (germline): SGDLS, YYNGEE. There are 14 residues in the CDR3. CDR3 protein: CASSEDRSTDTQYF. DNA for the CDR3: TGTGCCAGCAGCGAGGACAGAAGCACAGATACGCAGTATTTT.

This chain links TRBV14 with TRBJ2-6, with D possibly TRBD1 on 6 matching bases. The germline gives CDR1 SGHDN, CDR2 FVKESK. With 3 bases removed from V and 0 bases from J, the gap between germline ends came to 21 bases. The CDR3 has 20 amino acids. The CDR3 spells CASSHTRDTSRDSGANVLTF. The CDR3 nucleotides are TGTGCCAGCAGCCACACAAGGGACACCTCTCGTGACTCTGGGGCCAACGTCCTGACTTTC.

The chain is built from TRBV27 and TRBJ2-7, with 8 bases aligning to TRBD2. This CDR3 comprises 13 residues. CDR1 is MNHEY and CDR2 is SMNVEV in the germline V gene (reference sequence). J gave up 3 bases and V 6 bases, and 4 bases lay outside the gene matches. CDR3 in DNA: TGTGCCAGCAGGGGACTAGGGGGCTACGAGCAGTACTTC. Its protein product is CASRGLGGYEQYF.

Points on this clone: The junction does not match germline at one end; this may be a read error. This rearrangement joins TRBV7-9 to TRBJ1-1; 8 bases align to TRBD1. The CDR3 sequence is 14 residues long. In germline, CDR1 is SEHNR, CDR2 FQNEAQ (reference sequence). The CDR3 coding sequence is TGTTCCAGCAGCTCAACAGGGGGGGGTACTGAAGCTTTCTTT. This encodes CSSSSTGGGTEAFF.

This clone was found once. V is TRBV5-4 and J is TRBJ2-2; TRBD1 aligns across 12 bases. This CDR3 is built from 15 residues. Per germline, CDR1 SGHNT and CDR2 YYREEE (reference sequence). After removal of 5 bases from V and 6 bases from J, the junction contained 5 bases not matched to a gene. The CDR3, as DNA: TGTGCCAGCAGTACGGGACAGGGGGCGTCCGGGGAGCTGTTTTTT. Translating it yields CASSTGQGASGELFF.

This clone was counted ten times or more. The chain has TRBV15 and TRBJ2-1; D might be TRBD2 (6 bases). The CDR3 extends over 17 amino acids. Trimming removed 2 bases from V and 2 bases from J, with 16 bases in between. Germline lookup yields CDR1 LNHNV and CDR2 YYDKDF (reference sequence). Here the CDR3 DNA reads TGTGCCACCAGCAGATTGGACGGGACTCAAACCTACAATGAGCAGTTCTTC. Encoded protein: CATSRLDGTQTYNEQFF.

This clone was observed a handful of times. J is TRBJ2-7 and V is TRBV5-1; no firm D call. This CDR3 has 15 residues. Germline V CDR1 and CDR2: SGHRS, YFSETQ. Trimming removed 5 bases from V and 0 bases from J, with 15 bases in between. The CDR3 nucleotides are TGCGCCAGCAGTAACCCAATACACAGCTCCTACGAGCAGTACTTC. The encoded protein is CASSNPIHSSYEQYF.

The rearrangement uses TRBV7-9 and TRBJ2-1, with 10 nucleotides matching TRBD2. This CDR3 is built from 16 residues. The germline V gene has CDR1 SEHNR and CDR2 FQNEAQ (reference sequence). V lost 5 bases, J lost 4 bases, and 8 bases stayed unmatched. The CDR3, as DNA: TGTGCCAGCAGCCCACCTAGCGGGAGTTCTTACAATGAGCAGTTCTTC. Translated, it gives CASSPPSGSSYNEQFF.

The J gene is TRBJ2-2, the V gene TRBV5-4, with 14 bases identical to TRBD2. The CDR3 has 18 amino acids. From germline, CDR1 is SGHNT and CDR2 YYREEE (reference sequence). The V gene end was trimmed by 3 bases and the J gene end by 5 bases; junction bases not matched to a gene: 9. DNA for the CDR3: TGTGCCAGCAGCTCCCGACTAGCGGGAGGGTTTGGAACCGGGGAGCTGTTTTTT. It yields the protein CASSSRLAGGFGTGELFF.